These 22 T cell receptor beta chains were sequenced from one sample in a study of blood T cell repertoires in COVID-19. The data were produced by immunoSEQ multiplex PCR, yet TCRdb's version contains in-frame clones alone and is incomplete. The sample holds 250,000 to 300,000 clones; over 65% are singletons and the top ten take about 3.5%. Sequencing input: peripheral blood. The receptor source for this set is a woman aged 80 or older with acute or convalescent COVID-19.

The rearrangement links TRBV11-2 to TRBJ2-7; possibly TRBD2 for D (6 bases). CDR1 SGHAT and CDR2 FQNNGV come from the germline V gene. V lost 0 bases, J lost 3 bases, and 15 bases lay in between. CDR3 length: 16 residues. The CDR3 coding sequence is TGTGCCAGCAGCTTAGATCTACTAGCAACTCTCTACGAGCAGTACTTC. The encoded protein is CASSLDLLATLYEQYF.

The rearrangement links TRBV7-9 to TRBJ2-1; D unclear. Germline V lookup: CDR1 SEHNR, CDR2 FQNEAQ (reference sequence). This CDR3 has 15 amino acids. V was clipped by 5 bases and J by 6 bases, with 17 bases between them. The CDR3 loop is CASSVSRLSPNEQFF. The CDR3 nucleotides are TGTGCCAGCAGCGTCAGTAGACTCTCCCCCAATGAGCAGTTCTTC.

The chain joins TRBV12-5 to TRBJ1-5; 7 bases fit TRBD1. With V trimmed by 5 bases and J by 5 bases, 12 bases remained unmatched. CDR3 length equals 16 residues. Germline loops: CDR1 LGHNT, CDR2 FRNRAP. The CDR3 DNA is TGTGCTAGTGGTCTACGCTCGGGACAGCGAGATCAGCCCCAGCATTTT. Encoded protein: CASGLRSGQRDQPQHF. The full variable domain, its missing parts supplied by reference TRBV12-5 and TRBJ1-5, is DARVTQTPRHKVTEMGQEVTMRCQPILGHNTVFWYRQTMMQGLELLAYFRNRAPLDDSGMPKDRFSAEMPDATLATLKIQPSEPRDSAVYFCASGLRSGQRDQPQHFGDGTRLSIL.

The chain links TRBV10-2 to TRBJ1-6, with TRBD1 matching 7 bases. V dropped 8 bases and J dropped 9; count of bases not matched to a gene: 10. This CDR3 has 14 amino acids. Germline V gives CDR1 WSHSY, CDR2 SAAADI. CDR3 loop: CASGDRSQTSPLHF. CDR3 DNA: TGCGCCAGCGGGGACAGATCTCAAACTTCACCCCTCCACTTT.

V usage is TRBV20-1 and J usage is TRBJ1-6; TRBD1 is a possible D gene (6 bases). The V gene's germline CDR1 is DFQATT and CDR2 SNEGSKA (reference sequence). With 3 bases removed from V and 7 bases from J, the gap between germline ends came to 10 bases. This CDR3 comprises 13 residues. The CDR3 coding sequence is TGCAGTGCTAGTAATACAGGGAATTCACCCCTCCACTTT. Translating it yields CSASNTGNSPLHF.

The sample holds many counts of this clone. The chain joins TRBV4-1 to TRBJ2-2; 8 bases agree with TRBD1. The trim removed 4 bases at V and 2 bases at J, leaving 6 bases unmatched. In germline, CDR1 is MGHRA, CDR2 YSYEKL. This CDR3 has 16 residues. CDR3 DNA: TGCGCCAGCAGCCCCTCGACAGGGGAAAACACCGGGGAGCTGTTTTTT. It yields the protein CASSPSTGENTGELFF.

J is TRBJ1-2 and V is TRBV5-4; 8 positions match TRBD1. Trimming removed 4 bases from V and 10 bases from J; junction bases left unmatched: 6. CDR3 length: 12 residues. Looked up from germline, CDR1 is SGHNT and CDR2 is YYREEE (reference sequence). In nucleotides, the CDR3 is TGTGCCAGCAGCCTGATGGGACAGGTCTACACCTTC. Amino acid sequence: CASSLMGQVYTF.

V is TRBV10-3 and J is TRBJ1-3, with 8 bases that match TRBD1. CDR3 length equals 16 residues. Per germline, CDR1 ENHRY and CDR2 SYGVKD. Losses at the gene ends were 7 bases for V and 0 bases for J; bases not matched to a gene: 8. The CDR3 coding sequence is TGTGCCATCAAGATCGGGACAGGCCCCTCTGGAAACACCATATATTTT. Residues: CAIKIGTGPSGNTIYF.

Notes on this clone: One end of the junction is discordant with germline, which a read error may explain. The CDR3 region is CASREGGGLFDTEAFF. CDR3 nucleotide sequence: TGTGCCAGCAGGGAAGGGGGCGGCCTCTTTGACACTGAAGCTTTCTTT. The genes are TRBV6-1 and TRBJ1-1; 7 nucleotides match TRBD1. The CDR3 loop spans 16 amino acids. The germline V gene encodes CDR1 MNHNS and CDR2 SASEGT.

The V and J genes are TRBV2 and TRBJ2-2, with 9 bases identical to TRBD1. V was clipped by 6 bases and J by 5 bases; unmatched bases: 7. The CDR3 consists of 15 residues. CDR1 is SNHLY and CDR2 is FYNNEI in the germline V gene. CDR3 in DNA: TGTGCCAGCAGAGGACAGGGGATTATTACCGGGGAGCTGTTTTTT. Protein sequence: CASRGQGIITGELFF.

The genes are TRBV7-2 and TRBJ2-5; 13 bases align to TRBD2. The CDR3 totals 16 residues. The V gene's germline CDR1 is SGHTA and CDR2 FQGNSA. The V and J ends lost 5 bases and 5 bases, in that order; junction bases with no gene match: 8. The CDR3 DNA reads TGTGCCAGCAGCCCCACTAGCGGGGGGGCCGGGGAGACCCAGTACTTC. This sequence encodes CASSPTSGGAGETQYF.

This clone is medium-sized within its sample. The chain recombines TRBV29-1 with TRBJ2-7; D perhaps matches TRBD1 (5 bases). Germline V gives CDR1 SQVTM, CDR2 ANQGSEA. This CDR3 is 13 amino acids long. V gave up 5 bases and J gave up 0 bases, with 11 bases separating them. The CDR3 coding sequence is TGCAGCGTTAAGACGACAGACTCCTACGAGCAGTACTTC. This codes for CSVKTTDSYEQYF.

V gene TRBV6-5 combines with J gene TRBJ2-6; 10 positions match TRBD1. The CDR3 totals 15 residues. Per the germline V gene, CDR1 is MNHEY and CDR2 is SVGAGI. J was trimmed by 1 base and V by 8 bases; bases with no gene match: 2. The CDR3: CASRQGASGANVLTF. The DNA of the CDR3 is TGTGCCAGCCGACAGGGGGCATCTGGGGCCAACGTCCTGACTTTC.

The chain carries TRBV2 and TRBJ2-1, with TRBD2 matching 8 bases. The CDR3 is 16 amino acids. Trimming cost V 7 bases and J 4 bases; bases outside gene matches: 12. Germline CDR1 SNHLY, CDR2 FYNNEI. CDR3 coding DNA: TGTGCCAGCATGCCTCGTTTAGCGGGAAAATACAATGAGCAGTTCTTC. As protein: CASMPRLAGKYNEQFF. Using reference TRBV2 and TRBJ2-1 for the parts outside the CDR3, the full variable domain is EPEVTQTPSHQVTQMGQEVILRCVPISNHLYFYWYRQILGQKVEFLVSFYNNEISEKSEIFDDQFSVERPDGSNFTLKIRSTKLEDSAMYFCASMPRLAGKYNEQFFGPGTRLTVL.

The gene calls are TRBV6-4 and TRBJ1-2; 7 bases align to TRBD1. V gave up 3 bases and J gave up 0 bases; unmatched junction bases: 1. The CDR3 length is 14 residues. Germline loops: CDR1 MRHNA, CDR2 SNTAGT. This chain's CDR3 is CASSEQGTNYGYTF. In nucleotides, the CDR3 is TGTGCCAGCAGTGAACAGGGGACTAACTATGGCTACACCTTC.

The V call is TRBV4-1, the J call TRBJ2-1; 8 bases are a match to TRBD2. The V gene's germline CDR1 is MGHRA and CDR2 YSYEKL. This CDR3 is 17 amino acids long. Losses at the gene ends were 3 bases for V and 6 bases for J; bases not matched to a gene: 13. The CDR3 DNA is TGCGCCAGCAGCCAGGCCCGGGAGGGCCATAGGAGCAATGAGCAGTTCTTC. Translating it yields CASSQAREGHRSNEQFF.

This clone was seen only a few times. V usage is TRBV6-4 and J usage is TRBJ2-1; 8 bases are a match to TRBD1. This CDR3 region has 16 residues. The germline V gene has CDR1 MRHNA and CDR2 SNTAGT. V shed 3 bases, J shed 5 bases, and the junction held 9 bases outside the gene matches. The CDR3 bases are TGTGCCAGCAGTGAGGCCAGGGGGCAGGTAGACAATGAGCAGTTCTTC. It yields the protein CASSEARGQVDNEQFF.

The chain joins TRBV6-5 to TRBJ2-7, with TRBD1 as a possible D gene (6 bases). V lost 7 bases and J 0 bases, leaving 10 bases between the germline ends. Germline V gene sequence: CDR1 MNHEY, CDR2 SVGAGI. The CDR3 runs to 13 residues. This CDR3 is CASNRQDSYEQYF. CDR3 coding DNA: TGTGCCAGCAATAGACAGGACTCCTACGAGCAGTACTTC.

In its sample, this clone ranks as medium-sized. This chain joins TRBV4-1 and TRBJ2-1, with TRBD2 as a possible D gene (6 bases). From germline, CDR1 is MGHRA and CDR2 YSYEKL. V lost 0 bases and J lost 4, with 13 bases in between. The CDR3 is made up of 16 amino acids. Here the CDR3 DNA reads TGCGCCAGCAGCCAAGACTGGAGGGCGAGGTACAATGAGCAGTTCTTC. Translated, it gives CASSQDWRARYNEQFF.

J is TRBJ2-3 and V is TRBV7-9; the match to TRBD2 covers 8 bases. Germline-derived CDR1 and CDR2 are SEHNR and FQNEAQ (reference sequence). Losses at the gene ends were 5 bases for V and 1 base for J; bases not matched to a gene: 5. This CDR3 spans 15 amino acids. For the CDR3, the DNA is TGTGCCAGCAGCCCCGGGGGGGCCGGCACAGATACGCAGTATTTT. Translating gives CASSPGGAGTDTQYF.

This chain uses TRBV10-3 with TRBJ2-1, with 13 bases that match TRBD2. Germline loops: CDR1 ENHRY, CDR2 SYGVKD. This CDR3 contains 18 residues. V was clipped by 2 bases and J by 6 bases; unmatched bases: 10. CDR3 sequence (DNA): TGTGCCATCAGTGAGACGCCGGGACTAGCGGGACCGGGCAATGAGCAGTTCTTC. Its protein is CAISETPGLAGPGNEQFF.

The chain recombines TRBV5-4 with TRBJ1-6; 10 bases align to TRBD1. Trimming removed 4 bases from V and 10 bases from J; junction bases left unmatched: 2. The CDR3 has 13 residues. Germline V gene data show CDR1 as SGHNT and CDR2 as YYREEE (reference sequence). DNA for the CDR3: TGTGCCAGCAGCCGGGACAGGGGATCACCCCTCCACTTT. This codes for CASSRDRGSPLHF.